The rows below give T cell receptor beta chains drawn from one sample of a study of early T cells in non-severe SARS-CoV-2 infection. TCRdb reprocessed the 5' RACE reads via MiXCR and lists one record per CDR3 protein. The sample holds some 50,000 distinct CDR3 sequences, 9% to 9.5% seen once. The specimen was whole blood. These receptors were taken from an adult who was a healthcare worker with PCR-confirmed SARS-CoV-2 infection or an uninfected control (not recorded which). Each CDR3 is given with its conserved first and last residue. The order of the fields is clone size, J gene, D gene, V gene, CDR3 DNA, CDR3 protein. A D gene is named only where the DNA matches it firmly. Expanded clones are given a class, and other clones once, few, many or no size at all.

clone_size: many
j_call: TRBJ2-7
d_call: TRBD2
v_call: TRBV19
cdr3_nt: TGTGCCAGTAGACCTACTAGCGGGAGGGCCTACGAGCAGTACTTC
cdr3_aa: CASRPTSGRAYEQYF

clone_size: many
j_call: TRBJ1-1
d_call: NA
v_call: TRBV20-1
cdr3_nt: TGCAGTGTAGGTCGTCTAATTGGCAGTGAAGCTTTCTTT
cdr3_aa: CSVGRLIGSEAFF

clone_size: many
j_call: TRBJ2-7
d_call: NA
v_call: TRBV7-9
cdr3_nt: TGTGCCAGCAGCTTCGCAGCGGCAGGCTACGAGCAGTACTTC
cdr3_aa: CASSFAAAGYEQYF

clone_size: many
j_call: TRBJ2-6
d_call: NA
v_call: TRBV20-1
cdr3_nt: TGCAGTGCAGTTGGTAACTCTGGGGCCAACGTCCTGACTTTC
cdr3_aa: CSAVGNSGANVLTF

clone_size: NA
j_call: TRBJ2-1
d_call: NA
v_call: TRBV7-2
cdr3_nt: TGTGCCAGCAGCCCCCAGCGGGCGGATTACAATGAGCAGTTCTTC
cdr3_aa: CASSPQRADYNEQFF

clone_size: many
j_call: TRBJ2-7
d_call: NA
v_call: TRBV20-1
cdr3_nt: TGCAGTGCTAGAGCTAGCGCCGGATCCTACGAGCAGTACTTC
cdr3_aa: CSARASAGSYEQYF

clone_size: few
j_call: TRBJ1-3
d_call: NA
v_call: TRBV13
cdr3_nt: TGTGCCAGCAGTGCGTCAGGAGGGGGATTTGGAAACACCATATATTTT
cdr3_aa: CASSASGGGFGNTIYF

clone_size: NA
j_call: TRBJ2-5
d_call: NA
v_call: TRBV5-1
cdr3_nt: TGCGCCAGCAGCTTGGTAAAGATGGGCCAAGAGACCCAGTACTTC
cdr3_aa: CASSLVKMGQETQYF

clone_size: many
j_call: TRBJ2-3
d_call: NA
v_call: TRBV6-1
cdr3_nt: TGTGCCAGCAGTCCCCCGGCGGCTAGCACAGATACGCAGTATTTT
cdr3_aa: CASSPPAASTDTQYF

clone_size: few
j_call: TRBJ2-1
d_call: NA
v_call: TRBV20-1
cdr3_nt: TGCAGTGCTAGTCATGGGAGGGAGCAGTTCTTC
cdr3_aa: CSASHGREQFF

clone_size: NA
j_call: TRBJ2-7
d_call: NA
v_call: TRBV6-2/TRBV6-3
cdr3_nt: TGTGCCAGCACCGGGACTGGTGAGCAGTACTTC
cdr3_aa: CASTGTGEQYF

clone_size: few
j_call: TRBJ2-3
d_call: NA
v_call: TRBV11-2
cdr3_nt: TGTGCCAGCAGCTCCTACTCCCTCGCGGAGACGCAGTATTTT
cdr3_aa: CASSSYSLAETQYF

clone_size: NA
j_call: TRBJ2-5
d_call: NA
v_call: TRBV12-3/TRBV12-4
cdr3_nt: TGTGCCAGCAGCCCTGGCGGGGTCAGGGAGACCCAGTACTTC
cdr3_aa: CASSPGGVRETQYF

clone_size: many
j_call: TRBJ1-1
d_call: TRBD1
v_call: TRBV24-1
cdr3_nt: TGTGCCACCTCCGCCCAGGGGGCAGAAGCTTTCTTT
cdr3_aa: CATSAQGAEAFF

clone_size: NA
j_call: TRBJ1-3
d_call: TRBD1
v_call: TRBV7-9
cdr3_nt: TGTGCCAGCAGCACCGAACAGGGGGCAACTGGAAACACCATATATTTT
cdr3_aa: CASSTEQGATGNTIYF

clone_size: few
j_call: TRBJ2-7
d_call: TRBD1
v_call: TRBV7-8
cdr3_nt: TGTGCCAGCAGCTTAGCGACAGGGGGCGGCCACGAGCAGTACTTC
cdr3_aa: CASSLATGGGHEQYF

clone_size: many
j_call: TRBJ1-6
d_call: NA
v_call: TRBV18
cdr3_nt: TGTGCCAGCTCAAGAGGTTCCGATAATTCACCCCTCCACTTT
cdr3_aa: CASSRGSDNSPLHF

clone_size: few
j_call: TRBJ2-7
d_call: TRBD2
v_call: TRBV5-5
cdr3_nt: TGTGCCAGCAGCCTCCGGGGTAGCGGGGTCTCCTACGAGCAGTACTTC
cdr3_aa: CASSLRGSGVSYEQYF

clone_size: many
j_call: TRBJ2-1
d_call: TRBD2
v_call: TRBV7-9
cdr3_nt: TGTGCCAGCAGCTTAGATGCTAGCGGGAGTTATGAGCAGTTCTTC
cdr3_aa: CASSLDASGSYEQFF

clone_size: many
j_call: TRBJ2-3
d_call: TRBD1
v_call: TRBV11-1
cdr3_nt: TGTGCCAGCACCCTGGACAGGAGCACAGATACGCAGTATTTT
cdr3_aa: CASTLDRSTDTQYF

clone_size: many
j_call: TRBJ2-2
d_call: NA
v_call: TRBV29-1
cdr3_nt: TGCAGCGTTGATTTTGGGACCGGGGAGCTGTTTTTT
cdr3_aa: CSVDFGTGELFF

clone_size: many
j_call: TRBJ1-1
d_call: NA
v_call: TRBV3-1
cdr3_nt: TGTGCCAGCAGCCAAGATTGGATGAACACTGAAGCTTTCTTT
cdr3_aa: CASSQDWMNTEAFF

clone_size: many
j_call: TRBJ1-2
d_call: TRBD1
v_call: TRBV2
cdr3_nt: TGTGCCAGCAGTGAATTGCAGGGGGCCGTCTACACCTTC
cdr3_aa: CASSELQGAVYTF

clone_size: NA
j_call: TRBJ1-5
d_call: NA
v_call: TRBV6-5
cdr3_nt: TGTGCCAGTAGGGACACAGGGACAAGCAATCAGCCCCAGCATTTT
cdr3_aa: CASRDTGTSNQPQHF

clone_size: few
j_call: TRBJ2-4
d_call: NA
v_call: TRBV10-3
cdr3_nt: TGTGCCATCAGTGGCTCAGGATACGAAAACATTCAGTACTTC
cdr3_aa: CAISGSGYENIQYF

clone_size: many
j_call: TRBJ2-7
d_call: NA
v_call: TRBV29-1
cdr3_nt: TGCAGCGTTTCCAGGGGAAGTCCCTACGAGCAGTACTTC
cdr3_aa: CSVSRGSPYEQYF

clone_size: many
j_call: TRBJ2-5
d_call: NA
v_call: TRBV5-6
cdr3_nt: TGTGCCAGCAGCTTGGTTGGACAGAACAAAGAGACCCAGTACTTC
cdr3_aa: CASSLVGQNKETQYF

clone_size: many
j_call: TRBJ2-2
d_call: TRBD2
v_call: TRBV7-6
cdr3_nt: TGTGCCAGCAGCTTAGGACTAGCGGGAGGAACCGGGGAGCTGTTTTTT
cdr3_aa: CASSLGLAGGTGELFF

clone_size: few
j_call: TRBJ2-3
d_call: NA
v_call: TRBV12-3/TRBV12-4
cdr3_nt: TGTGCCAGCAGTTTAGCGTCGGGAGATACGCAGTATTTT
cdr3_aa: CASSLASGDTQYF

clone_size: many
j_call: TRBJ2-1
d_call: TRBD1
v_call: TRBV11-2
cdr3_nt: TGTGCCAGCAGCCCCAACAGGGGGGCCTACAATGAGCAGTTCTTC
cdr3_aa: CASSPNRGAYNEQFF

clone_size: many
j_call: TRBJ2-3
d_call: TRBD2
v_call: TRBV10-3
cdr3_nt: TGTGCCATCAGTGACGCTAGCGGGACAGACACAGATACGCAGTATTTT
cdr3_aa: CAISDASGTDTDTQYF

clone_size: many
j_call: TRBJ2-5
d_call: NA
v_call: TRBV3-1
cdr3_nt: TGTGCCAGCAGCCAAGGTATTGGCGTCACAGGGTTGGTAGAGACCCAGTACTTC
cdr3_aa: CASSQGIGVTGLVETQYF

clone_size: many
j_call: TRBJ1-2
d_call: NA
v_call: TRBV7-9
cdr3_nt: TGTGCCAGCAGCTCCTTTGGTTACAGCCTAAAGGGCTACACCTTC
cdr3_aa: CASSSFGYSLKGYTF

clone_size: few
j_call: TRBJ2-2
d_call: NA
v_call: TRBV5-1
cdr3_nt: TGCGCCAGCAAGCAGGGAACGGCGGGGACCGGGGAGCTGTTTTTT
cdr3_aa: CASKQGTAGTGELFF

clone_size: many
j_call: TRBJ2-7
d_call: NA
v_call: TRBV7-2
cdr3_nt: TGTGCCAGCAGCTTAGACAGGTACTCCTACGAGCAGTACTTC
cdr3_aa: CASSLDRYSYEQYF

clone_size: many
j_call: TRBJ2-3
d_call: TRBD1
v_call: TRBV6-5
cdr3_nt: TGTGCCAGCAGTTATACCCTCGGACAGGGCGACACAGATACGCAGTATTTT
cdr3_aa: CASSYTLGQGDTDTQYF

clone_size: NA
j_call: TRBJ2-2
d_call: TRBD2
v_call: TRBV5-1
cdr3_nt: TGCGCCAGCAGCTTGATCGGCCTAGCGGGGATCCCCGGGGAGCTGTTTTTT
cdr3_aa: CASSLIGLAGIPGELFF

clone_size: NA
j_call: TRBJ2-1
d_call: TRBD2
v_call: TRBV7-3
cdr3_nt: TGTGCCAGCAGCCCTACTAGCGACTCCTTCAATGAGCAGTTCTTC
cdr3_aa: CASSPTSDSFNEQFF

clone_size: few
j_call: TRBJ1-1
d_call: TRBD1
v_call: TRBV20-1
cdr3_nt: TGCAGTGCTAGGGGACAGGGGGCTAGGACTGAAGCTTTCTTT
cdr3_aa: CSARGQGARTEAFF

clone_size: many
j_call: TRBJ2-3
d_call: NA
v_call: TRBV19
cdr3_nt: TGTGCCAGTAGTGCATGGACGGATACTAGCACAGATACGCAGTATTTT
cdr3_aa: CASSAWTDTSTDTQYF

clone_size: many
j_call: TRBJ1-1
d_call: NA
v_call: TRBV7-2
cdr3_nt: TGTGCCAGCAGCTTAACCCACAAAGCTTTCTTT
cdr3_aa: CASSLTHKAFF

clone_size: many
j_call: TRBJ1-4
d_call: NA
v_call: TRBV5-5
cdr3_nt: TGTGCCAGCAGCCAAACCGGGACGGTGCATGAAAAACTGTTTTTT
cdr3_aa: CASSQTGTVHEKLFF

clone_size: few
j_call: TRBJ2-2
d_call: NA
v_call: TRBV7-3
cdr3_nt: TGTGCCAGCAGCTTAACGTCCCCCAAAGCAGTGAACACCGGGGAGCTGTTTTTT
cdr3_aa: CASSLTSPKAVNTGELFF

clone_size: many
j_call: TRBJ1-2
d_call: NA
v_call: TRBV30
cdr3_nt: TGTGCCTGGAGTCCCCGTGGGGGCTACACCTTC
cdr3_aa: CAWSPRGGYTF

clone_size: many
j_call: TRBJ2-1
d_call: TRBD2
v_call: TRBV7-6
cdr3_nt: TGTGCCAGCAGCCCATGGACTAGCGGTAATGCCTACAATGAGCAGTTCTTC
cdr3_aa: CASSPWTSGNAYNEQFF

clone_size: many
j_call: TRBJ2-1
d_call: NA
v_call: TRBV18
cdr3_nt: TGTGCCAGCTCACGTGGGACTTCGAGGGTCAATGAGCAGTTCTTC
cdr3_aa: CASSRGTSRVNEQFF

clone_size: many
j_call: TRBJ1-2
d_call: TRBD1
v_call: TRBV19
cdr3_nt: TGTGCCACCCAGGGGGTTAGGGGCTACACCTTC
cdr3_aa: CATQGVRGYTF

clone_size: few
j_call: TRBJ2-1
d_call: TRBD1
v_call: TRBV5-1
cdr3_nt: TGCGCCAGTCTAGGGACAGGGTCTGAGCAGTTCTTC
cdr3_aa: CASLGTGSEQFF

clone_size: many
j_call: TRBJ2-2
d_call: NA
v_call: TRBV9
cdr3_nt: TGTGCCAGCAGCGTAGTTTGGGGGGAGCTGTTTTTT
cdr3_aa: CASSVVWGELFF

clone_size: few
j_call: TRBJ2-1
d_call: NA
v_call: TRBV30
cdr3_nt: TGTGCCTCCAGCTGGGGTTCCTACAATGAGCAGTTCTTC
cdr3_aa: CASSWGSYNEQFF

clone_size: few
j_call: TRBJ2-2
d_call: TRBD2
v_call: TRBV3-1
cdr3_nt: TGTGCCAGCAGCCGAGGGACTACCACCGGGGAGCTGTTTTTT
cdr3_aa: CASSRGTTTGELFF

clone_size: many
j_call: TRBJ1-2
d_call: NA
v_call: TRBV6-1
cdr3_nt: TGTGCCAGCAGTGAAGTAGGCGGTTCTGGCTACACCTTC
cdr3_aa: CASSEVGGSGYTF